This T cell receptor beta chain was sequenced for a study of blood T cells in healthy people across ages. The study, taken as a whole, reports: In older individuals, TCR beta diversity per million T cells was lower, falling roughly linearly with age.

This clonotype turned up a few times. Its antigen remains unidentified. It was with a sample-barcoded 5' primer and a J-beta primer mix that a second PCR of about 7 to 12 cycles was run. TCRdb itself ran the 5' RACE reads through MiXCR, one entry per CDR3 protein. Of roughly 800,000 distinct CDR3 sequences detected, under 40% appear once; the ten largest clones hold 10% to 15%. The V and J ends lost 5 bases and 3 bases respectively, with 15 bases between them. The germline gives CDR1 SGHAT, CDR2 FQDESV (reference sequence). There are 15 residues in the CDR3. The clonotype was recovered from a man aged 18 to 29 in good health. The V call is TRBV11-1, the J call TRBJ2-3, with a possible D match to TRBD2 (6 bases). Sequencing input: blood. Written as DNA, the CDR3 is TGTGCCAGCAGCCCCCTTTGGGAGGATACAGATACGCAGTATTTT. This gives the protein CASSPLWEDTDTQYF.